This T cell receptor beta chain stems from a study of blood T cell repertoires in COVID-19 (dated by TCRdb to between 2020 and 2021). With regard to the full study: Samples covering the acute and convalescent phases of COVID-19 were provided by collaborators in the United States, Italy and Spain. The material from the prospective study consisted of cDNA or gDNA derived from T cells, B-cell-depleted T cells, or PBMCs. Deeply sampled blood TCRbeta repertoires from subjects exposed to, actively infected with, or recovered from COVID-19 were included in the dataset. A freely available public database, intended as a resource for researchers studying the immune response to SARS-CoV-2, is where the repertoires were released. The samples were drawn from two sources: the first 160 participants of the ongoing ImmuneRACE study, and 1,200 or so subjects contributed by 6 global collaborators. Sample metadata almost always included a de-identified subject ID, COVID-19 status, age in years and sex. Where available, HLA class I and class II types were taken from metadata supplied by the sample provider and were not determined by assay-based typing. General study outcomes and caveats: How much clinical and demographic metadata was included differed by source and by participant, and the metadata was provided uncurated.

Whole blood was collected in K2EDTA tubes by collaborating institutions according to the institutions' own protocols. For TCRbeta analysis, collaborators shipped samples as frozen whole blood, isolated PBMCs, or DNA extracted from either of those sample types. The cysteine opens and the phenylalanine closes a CDR3 of 19 amino acids. The kept DNA is CDR3 alone, 57 bases in frame from the first base. Germline trimming: 3 bases from V, 2 bases from J; junction bases outside gene matches: 15. The immunoSEQ Assay, a bias-controlled multiplex PCR, was used to amplify TCRbeta CDR3 regions from genomic DNA. As for the authors' bioinformatics: The number of nucleated cells in each sample was estimated from the amplification of reference gene primers within the assay. Sequence reads were collapsed and filtered to measure the absolute abundance of every unique TCRbeta CDR3 rearrangement. Productive Simpson clonality was computed per sample as the square root of Simpson's diversity index over productive rearrangements. TCRdb retrieved this table from immuneACCESS and kept in-frame rearrangements only. Not all clones are present; in checked studies, unresolved V genes account for under half, and no reason is known for the remainder. That table is the source of V, J and clone size, and D and trimming were worked out from the DNA. A total of 270,000 or so clones appear in this sample, approximately 82% of them only once. The ten largest account for roughly 3.1% of the sample.

Concerning this clone: Which antigen it targets is not known. No quality values exist for individual bases; no much larger clone is one base distant.

This TCR was recovered from a woman between 18 and 29 years old with acute or convalescent COVID-19. The specimen was peripheral blood. Recombination linked TRBV23-1 to TRBJ1-2; TRBD1 agrees with 10 junctional bases. Being an ORF, TRBV23-1 has a function that is uncertain. The CDR3 reads as follows: CASSQPGQGRSGPNYGYTF. In nucleotide form, the sequence is TGCGCCAGCAGTCAGCCGGGACAGGGGCGAAGTGGGCCCAACTATGGCTACACCTTC.